This TCR beta chain was sequenced in a study of blood T cell repertoires in COVID-19. Study details: In each case, the material was cDNA or gDNA derived from T cells, B-cell-depleted T cells, or PBMCs.

Trimming cost V 4 bases and J 2 bases, with 11 bases left between them. The CDR3 loop spans 14 amino acids. The germline gives CDR1 KGHSH, CDR2 LQKENI. This clone appeared once. The repertoire was sequenced with immunoSEQ multiplex PCR; TCRdb's copy has only in-frame clones and lacks some. The sample has about 150,000 clones, more than 80% seen once; the top ten hold around 2.1%. Sequenced input: peripheral blood. The V and J genes are TRBV18 and TRBJ1-1; no firm D call. This TCR was sampled from a man in his sixties or seventies with acute or convalescent COVID-19. The CDR3 sequence: CASSRQDFNTEAFF. CDR3 in DNA: TGTGCCAGCTCACGCCAGGACTTTAACACTGAAGCTTTCTTT.